Shown below are 25 T cell receptor beta chains from a single sample sequenced in a study of blood T cell repertoires in COVID-19. Repertoires were generated with immunoSEQ multiplex PCR, while TCRdb's copy carries only in-frame clones and drops some. The sample consists of approximately 280,000 clones, around 84% of them appearing once. The material sequenced was PBMCs or T cells enriched from blood (not recorded which). The receptors were gathered from a man aged 40-50 years who had been exposed to COVID-19.

The rearrangement links TRBV3-1 (or the pseudogene TRBV3-2) to TRBJ1-2; 8 nucleotides line up with TRBD1. Unmatched junction bases numbered 6, after V lost 1 base and J lost 5 bases. Germline V gene data show CDR1 as LGHDT and CDR2 as YNNKEL (reference sequence). This CDR3 has 15 residues. This CDR3 reads CASSQAQGARYGYTF. The CDR3 nucleotides are TGTGCCAGCAGCCAAGCTCAGGGGGCGCGGTATGGCTACACCTTC.

J is TRBJ2-6 and V is TRBV11-2; tentative D call: TRBD1 (5 bases). The CDR3 runs 15 residues. The V gene lost 2 bases and the J gene lost 3 bases, with 8 bases spanning the gap. Germline loops: CDR1 SGHAT, CDR2 FQNNGV. The CDR3 nucleotides read TGTGCCAGCAGCTTACTTACAGGTGGGGCCAACGTCCTGACTTTC. As protein: CASSLLTGGANVLTF. The full variable domain, in which reference TRBV11-2 and TRBJ2-6 provide the parts outside the CDR3, is EAGVAQSPRYKIIEKRQSVAFWCNPISGHATLYWYQQILGQGPKLLIQFQNNGVVDDSQLPKDRFSAERLKGVDSTLKIQPAKLEDSAVYLCASSLLTGGANVLTFGAGSRLTVL.

This chain connects TRBV6-5 to TRBJ2-2, with D possibly TRBD2 on 6 matching bases. There are 14 residues in the CDR3. Deletions cut 8 bases from V and 6 bases from J, with 16 bases between. Germline lookup yields CDR1 MNHEY and CDR2 SVGAGI. For the CDR3, the DNA is TGTGCCAGCTGGGGGGTTTTGTTTTCCGGGGAGCTGTTTTTT. Translated: CASWGVLFSGELFF.

This chain joins TRBV6-5 and TRBJ2-7, with a tentative D call TRBD2 (5 bases). The ends were cut back, 11 bases at V and 4 bases at J, with 21 bases in the middle. Germline V gives CDR1 MNHEY, CDR2 SVGAGI. The CDR3 covers 14 residues. CDR3 nucleotide sequence: TGTGCCTCCCCTCACCGGGGAATTGAGTACGAGCAGTACTTC. It translates to CASPHRGIEYEQYF.

The rearrangement links TRBV5-1 to TRBJ2-3; 9 positions match TRBD1. Looked up from germline, CDR1 is SGHRS and CDR2 is YFSETQ. The CDR3 spans 16 residues. J gave up 4 bases and V 4 bases, and 10 bases lay outside the gene matches. The chain's CDR3 is CASSGGQGMVSDTQYF. The DNA for the CDR3 is TGCGCCAGCAGCGGGGGACAGGGCATGGTATCAGATACGCAGTATTTT.

A remark on this clone: The junction departs from the called germline gene at one end, perhaps through a read error. The genes are TRBV7-7 and TRBJ2-2; weak D call: TRBD2 (5 bases). The CDR3 length is 13 residues. The V gene's germline CDR1 is SSHAT and CDR2 FNYEAQ (reference sequence). The CDR3 sequence is CASSKLGSGELFF. The CDR3 nucleotides are TGTGCTAGCAGTAAGCTGGGGAGCGGGGAGCTGTTTTTT.

The chain is built from TRBV2 and TRBJ2-7, with 12 bases lining up with TRBD2. CDR1 and CDR2 (germline): SNHLY, FYNNEI. The CDR3 is made up of 16 amino acids. Trimming cost V 7 bases and J 6 bases; bases outside gene matches: 13. DNA for the CDR3: TGTGCCAGCACGGTCAACCTACTAGCGGGAGGATCCGAGCAGTACTTC. Translating gives CASTVNLLAGGSEQYF.

The chain joins TRBV7-3 to TRBJ2-5; TRBD1 matches at 7 bases. The CDR3 contains 15 residues. V was pared by 3 bases and J by 7 bases, with 11 bases of the junction left unmatched. Germline V lookup: CDR1 SGHTA, CDR2 FQGTGA. The CDR3 coding sequence is TGTGCCAGCAGCTTTTCGGGACCCCGGACAGGGACCCAGTACTTC. This encodes CASSFSGPRTGTQYF.

The chain couples TRBV4-2 to TRBJ1-1; 7 bases match TRBD1. V shed 1 base, J shed 5 bases, and the junction held 7 bases outside the gene matches. The CDR3 has 15 residues. The germline CDR1 and CDR2 sequences are LGHNA and YNFKEQ. CDR3 sequence: CASSQGVRQGTEAFF. The CDR3 nucleotides read TGTGCCAGCAGCCAAGGGGTTCGACAGGGAACTGAAGCTTTCTTT.

V usage is TRBV24-1 and J usage is TRBJ2-2; D unresolved. The CDR3 covers 15 residues. Trimming left V 4 bases short and J 4 bases short, with 12 bases between. CDR1 is KGHDR and CDR2 is SFDVKD in the germline V gene. The CDR3 here is CATSETHTGTGELFF. The CDR3 DNA is TGTGCCACCAGTGAGACACACACCGGCACCGGGGAGCTGTTTTTT.

This clone showed up just once. The chain combines TRBV2 with TRBJ2-7; the D gene is possibly TRBD2 (6 bases). This CDR3 spans 13 amino acids. Germline V gene lookup returns CDR1 SNHLY and CDR2 FYNNEI. The V and J ends lost 6 bases and 3 bases respectively, with 12 bases between them. The CDR3 DNA follows: TGTGCCAGCAGATCGGGGGTCCTCTACGAGCAGTACTTC. Amino acid sequence: CASRSGVLYEQYF.

The rearrangement joins TRBV19 to TRBJ2-1; TRBD2 agrees at 7 bases. Trimming took 3 bases from V and 5 from J; bases not matched to a gene: 1. Germline CDR1 is LNHDA and CDR2 is SQIVND (reference sequence). The CDR3 contains 13 residues. CDR3 in amino acids: CASSIRGDNEQFF. The CDR3 DNA sequence: TGTGCCAGTAGTATCCGGGGGGACAATGAGCAGTTCTTC.

V is TRBV11-2 and J is TRBJ1-4, with TRBD1 matching 8 bases. Germline-derived CDR1 and CDR2 are SGHAT and FQNNGV. The CDR3 spans 15 residues. V dropped 4 bases and J dropped 2; count of bases not matched to a gene: 3. CDR3 sequence: CASSSGQGTNEKLFF. CDR3 coding DNA: TGTGCCAGCAGCTCCGGACAGGGCACTAATGAAAAACTGTTTTTT. The full variable domain, rest sourced from reference TRBV11-2 and TRBJ1-4, is EAGVAQSPRYKIIEKRQSVAFWCNPISGHATLYWYQQILGQGPKLLIQFQNNGVVDDSQLPKDRFSAERLKGVDSTLKIQPAKLEDSAVYLCASSSGQGTNEKLFFGSGTQLSVL.

The chain combines TRBV10-2 with TRBJ1-2; the D gene is possibly TRBD1 (5 bases). Germline V gene lookup returns CDR1 WSHSY and CDR2 SAAADI. The CDR3 is made up of 14 amino acids. Trimming stripped 2 bases from V and 1 base from J, with 8 bases between. The CDR3 loop reads CASSEPGRNYGYTF. CDR3 in DNA: TGCGCCAGCAGTGAGCCAGGGCGTAACTATGGCTACACCTTC.

This clone was picked up a small number of times. This chain links TRBV19 with TRBJ1-4; D gene uncertain. This CDR3 is 13 amino acids long. Germline lookup yields CDR1 LNHDA and CDR2 SQIVND (reference sequence). Trimming pared 2 bases from V and 8 bases from J, leaving 9 bases between. CDR3 sequence reads: CASSINREEKLFF. DNA of the CDR3: TGTGCCAGTAGTATAAACCGGGAAGAAAAACTGTTTTTT. Variable domain in full (rest from reference TRBV19 and TRBJ1-4): DGGITQSPKYLFRKEGQNVTLSCEQNLNHDAMYWYRQDPGQGLRLIYYSQIVNDFQKGDIAEGYSVSREKKESFPLTVTSAQKNPTAFYLCASSINREEKLFFGSGTQLSVL.

Note on this clone: One end of the junction does not line up with germline, which may come from a read error. This sequence joins TRBV7-7 and TRBJ2-5, with D possibly TRBD2 on 6 matching bases. CDR3 length: 16 residues. The germline gives CDR1 SSHAT, CDR2 FNYEAQ (reference sequence). The CDR3 is CASSSESLAGQETQYF. The DNA for the CDR3 is TGTGCTAGCAGCTCAGAATCCTTGGCGGGACAAGAGACCCAGTACTTC.

This CDR3 reads CASTLGRQNIQYF. The CDR3 nucleotides read TGTGCCAGCACCCTCGGCAGGCAAAACATTCAGTACTTC. The chain employs TRBV11-3 and TRBJ2-4; D uncertain. V lost 7 bases, J lost 5 bases, and 12 bases lay in between. Germline V gene sequence: CDR1 SGHNT, CDR2 YENEEA. The CDR3 runs 13 residues.

This clone was detected only a few times. The chain links TRBV18 to TRBJ2-7, with D tentatively TRBD1 (6 bases). The ends were cut back, 4 bases at V and 2 bases at J, with 12 bases in the middle. The CDR3 has 14 residues. Germline V gene data show CDR1 as KGHSH and CDR2 as LQKENI. The CDR3 DNA follows: TGTGCCAGCTCACGTCGGACAGACGCCTACGAGCAGTACTTC. Amino acid sequence: CASSRRTDAYEQYF.

The chain carries TRBV5-8 and TRBJ1-5; D is undetermined. The V end lost 0 bases, the J end lost 4 bases, and 8 bases lay between the germline ends. Germline lookup yields CDR1 SGHTS and CDR2 YDEGEE. The CDR3 consists of 14 residues. CDR3 sequence: CASSLGQTNQPQHF. CDR3 DNA: TGTGCCAGCAGCTTGGGTCAGACAAATCAGCCCCAGCATTTT.

This clone has just one count. The rearrangement uses TRBV19 and TRBJ2-1, with 7 positions matching TRBD2. Trimming cost V 3 bases and J 9 bases; bases outside gene matches: 8. The CDR3 length is 14 residues. Germline loops: CDR1 LNHDA, CDR2 SQIVND (reference sequence). In DNA, the CDR3 is TGTGCCAGTAGTATGGGGAGCGGGAATCTTGAGCAGTTCTTC. It encodes CASSMGSGNLEQFF.

The chain recombines TRBV2 with TRBJ2-3, with a possible D match to TRBD1 (5 bases). The ends were cut back, 6 bases at V and 2 bases at J, with 6 bases in the middle. Germline V gene sequence: CDR1 SNHLY, CDR2 FYNNEI. The CDR3 totals 12 residues. The CDR3, as DNA: TGTGCCAGCAGGGACAACACAGATACGCAGTATTTT. It codes for CASRDNTDTQYF.

The chain combines TRBV21-1 with TRBJ2-4; no check of the table's D call, TRBD2, against the DNA was made. TRBV21-1 is a recognized pseudogene. The CDR3 is made up of 14 amino acids. CDR3 residues: CASSSSTIKNIQYF. The CDR3 DNA reads as TGCGCCAGCAGCAGTAGTACCATCAAAAACATTCAGTACTTC.

This clone was counted between two and nine times. V is TRBV15 and J is TRBJ2-1, with D tentatively TRBD2 (6 bases). Deletions cut 8 bases from V and 7 bases from J, with 6 bases between. CDR1 is LNHNV, CDR2 YYDKDF, per germline (reference sequence). The CDR3 sequence is 10 residues long. The CDR3, as DNA: TGTGCCACCGGGGGGAATGAGCAGTTCTTC. Protein: CATGGNEQFF.

This clone has a handful of counts. The chain uses TRBV6-5 and TRBJ2-7, with D tentatively TRBD1 (6 bases). This CDR3 comprises 13 residues. Germline V lookup: CDR1 MNHEY, CDR2 SVGAGI. Between the trimmed V and J ends, which lost 10 bases and 3 bases, there was a span of 16 bases. CDR3 in amino acids: CATKGEIVYEQYF. CDR3 in DNA: TGTGCCACCAAGGGGGAAATTGTCTACGAGCAGTACTTC.

V is TRBV4-2 and J is TRBJ2-7; TRBD1 agrees at 7 bases. The CDR3 is made up of 15 amino acids. V gave up 0 bases and J gave up 2 bases; unmatched junction bases: 4. Germline V gene lookup returns CDR1 LGHNA and CDR2 YNFKEQ. The CDR3 sequence: CASSQETGAPYEQYF. The CDR3 DNA reads TGTGCCAGCAGCCAAGAAACAGGGGCCCCCTACGAGCAGTACTTC.